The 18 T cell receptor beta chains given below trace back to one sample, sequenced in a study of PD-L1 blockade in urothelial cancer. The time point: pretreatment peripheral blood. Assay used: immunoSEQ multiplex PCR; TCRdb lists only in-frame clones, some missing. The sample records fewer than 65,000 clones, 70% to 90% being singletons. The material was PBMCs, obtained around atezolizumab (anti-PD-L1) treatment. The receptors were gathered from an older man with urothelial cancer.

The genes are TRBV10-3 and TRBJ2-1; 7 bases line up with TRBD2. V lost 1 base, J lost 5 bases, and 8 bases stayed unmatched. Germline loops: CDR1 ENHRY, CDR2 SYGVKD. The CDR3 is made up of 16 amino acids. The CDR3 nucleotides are TGTGCCATCAGTGAGTTGGCTAGCGGATTGAACAATGAGCAGTTCTTC. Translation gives CAISELASGLNNEQFF.

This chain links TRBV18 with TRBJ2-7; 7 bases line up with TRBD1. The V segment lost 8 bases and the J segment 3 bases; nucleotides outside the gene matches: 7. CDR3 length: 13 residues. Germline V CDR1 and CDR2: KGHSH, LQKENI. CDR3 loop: CASAQQGRYEQYF. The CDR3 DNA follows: TGTGCCAGCGCCCAACAGGGGCGCTACGAGCAGTACTTC.

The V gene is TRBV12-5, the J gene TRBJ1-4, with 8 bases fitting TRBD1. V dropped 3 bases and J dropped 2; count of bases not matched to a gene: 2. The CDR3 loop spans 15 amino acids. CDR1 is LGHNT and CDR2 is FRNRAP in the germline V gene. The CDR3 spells CASGFWTGTNEKLFF. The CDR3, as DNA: TGTGCTAGTGGTTTCTGGACAGGGACTAATGAAAAACTGTTTTTT.

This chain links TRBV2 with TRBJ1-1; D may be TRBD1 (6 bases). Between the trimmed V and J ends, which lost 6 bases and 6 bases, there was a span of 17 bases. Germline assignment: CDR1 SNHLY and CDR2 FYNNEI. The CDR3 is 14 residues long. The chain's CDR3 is CASSHGQRVAEAFF. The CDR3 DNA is TGTGCCAGCAGCCACGGACAGAGGGTGGCTGAAGCTTTCTTT.

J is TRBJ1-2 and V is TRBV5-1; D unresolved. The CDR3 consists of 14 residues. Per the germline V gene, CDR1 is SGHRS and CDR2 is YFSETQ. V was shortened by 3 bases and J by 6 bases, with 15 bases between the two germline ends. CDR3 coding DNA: TGCGCCAGCAGCTCTGGTTATTGGAGACATGGCTACACCTTC. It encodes CASSSGYWRHGYTF.

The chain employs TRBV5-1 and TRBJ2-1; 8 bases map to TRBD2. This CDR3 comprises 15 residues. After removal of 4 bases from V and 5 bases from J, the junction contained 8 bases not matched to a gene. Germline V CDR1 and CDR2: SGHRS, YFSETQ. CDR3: CASSLLTSGNNEQFF. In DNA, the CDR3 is TGCGCCAGCAGCCTCCTAACTAGCGGAAACAATGAGCAGTTCTTC.

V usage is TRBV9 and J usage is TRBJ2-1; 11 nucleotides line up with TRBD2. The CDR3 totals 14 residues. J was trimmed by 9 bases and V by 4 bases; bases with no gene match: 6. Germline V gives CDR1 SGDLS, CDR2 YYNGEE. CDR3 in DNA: TGTGCCAGCAGCATTTCGGGACTAGCGGTTGAGCAGTTCTTC. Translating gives CASSISGLAVEQFF.

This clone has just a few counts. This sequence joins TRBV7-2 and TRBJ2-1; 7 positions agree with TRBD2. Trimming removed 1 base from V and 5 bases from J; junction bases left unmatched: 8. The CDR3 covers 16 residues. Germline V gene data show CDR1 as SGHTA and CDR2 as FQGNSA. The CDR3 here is CASSLGIGLADNEQFF. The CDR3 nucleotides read TGTGCCAGCAGCTTAGGTATCGGGCTAGCGGACAATGAGCAGTTCTTC.

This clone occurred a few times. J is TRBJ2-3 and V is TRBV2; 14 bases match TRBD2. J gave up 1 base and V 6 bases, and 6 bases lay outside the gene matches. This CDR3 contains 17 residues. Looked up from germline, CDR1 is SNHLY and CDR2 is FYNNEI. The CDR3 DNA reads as TGTGCCAGCAGCCAAGGGGGACTAGCGGGAGGCACAGATACGCAGTATTTT. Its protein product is CASSQGGLAGGTDTQYF.

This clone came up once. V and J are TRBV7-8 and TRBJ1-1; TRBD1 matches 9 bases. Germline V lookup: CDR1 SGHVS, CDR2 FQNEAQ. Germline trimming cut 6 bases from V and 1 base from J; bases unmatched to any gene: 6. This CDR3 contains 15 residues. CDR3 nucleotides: TGTGCCAGCAGTTACAGGGGGCGGACGAACACTGAAGCTTTCTTT. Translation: CASSYRGRTNTEAFF.

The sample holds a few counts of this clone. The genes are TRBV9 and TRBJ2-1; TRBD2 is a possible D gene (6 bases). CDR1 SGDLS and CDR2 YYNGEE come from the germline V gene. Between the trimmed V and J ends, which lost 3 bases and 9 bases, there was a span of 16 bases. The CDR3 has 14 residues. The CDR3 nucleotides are TGTGCCAGCAGCGGTACTAGCTCGGCAAGTGAGCAGTTCTTC. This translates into CASSGTSSASEQFF.

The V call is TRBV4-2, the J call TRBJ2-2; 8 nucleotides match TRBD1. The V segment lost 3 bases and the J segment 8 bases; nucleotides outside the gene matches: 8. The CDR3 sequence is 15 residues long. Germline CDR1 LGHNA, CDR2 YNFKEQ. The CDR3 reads CASSQETGGVGELFF. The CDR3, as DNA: TGTGCCAGCAGCCAGGAAACAGGGGGAGTGGGGGAGCTGTTTTTT.

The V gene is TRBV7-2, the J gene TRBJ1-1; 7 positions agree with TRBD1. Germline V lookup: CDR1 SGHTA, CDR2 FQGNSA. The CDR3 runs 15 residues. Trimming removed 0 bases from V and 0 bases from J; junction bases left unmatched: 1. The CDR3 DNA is TGTGCCAGCAGCTTAGCGGACAGGCTGAACACTGAAGCTTTCTTT. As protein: CASSLADRLNTEAFF.

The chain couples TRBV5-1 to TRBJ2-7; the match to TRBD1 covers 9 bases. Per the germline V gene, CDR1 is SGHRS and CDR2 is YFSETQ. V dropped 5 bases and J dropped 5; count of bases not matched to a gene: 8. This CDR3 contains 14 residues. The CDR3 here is CASSRRTGDHEQYF. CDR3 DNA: TGCGCCAGCAGTAGAAGGACAGGGGACCACGAGCAGTACTTC.

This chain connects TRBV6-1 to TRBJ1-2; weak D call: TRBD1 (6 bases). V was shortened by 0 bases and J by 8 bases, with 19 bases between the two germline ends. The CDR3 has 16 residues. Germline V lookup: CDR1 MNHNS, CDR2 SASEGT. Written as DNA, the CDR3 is TGTGCCAGCAGTGAAGCTTCCAGGGGCACTGGTCGCGGCTACACCTTC. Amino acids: CASSEASRGTGRGYTF.

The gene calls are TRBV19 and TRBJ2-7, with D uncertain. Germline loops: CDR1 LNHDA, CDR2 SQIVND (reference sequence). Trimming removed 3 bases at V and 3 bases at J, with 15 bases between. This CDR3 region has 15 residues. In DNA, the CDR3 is TGTGCCAGTAGTATGGAGCACCCGAAAAACTACGAGCAGTACTTC. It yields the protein CASSMEHPKNYEQYF.

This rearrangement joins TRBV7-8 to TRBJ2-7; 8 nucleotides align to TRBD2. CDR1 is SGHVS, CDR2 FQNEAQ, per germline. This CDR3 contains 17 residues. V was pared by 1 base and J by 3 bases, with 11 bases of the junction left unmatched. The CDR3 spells CASSLGRGGLRLYEQYF. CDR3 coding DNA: TGTGCCAGCAGCTTAGGTCGGGGGGGACTGAGGCTCTACGAGCAGTACTTC.

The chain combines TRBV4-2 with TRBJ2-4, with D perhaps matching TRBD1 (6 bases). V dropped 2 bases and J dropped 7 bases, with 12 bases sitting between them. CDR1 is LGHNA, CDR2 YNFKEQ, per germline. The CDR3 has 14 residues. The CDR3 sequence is CASSQPQGFNIQYF. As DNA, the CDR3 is TGTGCCAGCAGCCAACCCCAGGGGTTCAACATTCAGTACTTC.